This is a list of T cell receptor beta chains from one sample in a study of blood T cell repertoires in COVID-19. Only in-frame clones appear in the TCRdb table, and some are missing; sequencing was by immunoSEQ multiplex PCR. The sample records roughly 38,000 clones, 81% being singletons. The sample consisted of peripheral blood. The receptors here all came from a man older than 75 with active or convalescent COVID-19. Each CDR3 is given with its conserved first and last residue. D genes are given only for firm matches. A row's size may be missing; if present it is once, few, many or a size class.

TRBJ2-1	TRBD1	-	TRBV5-1	CASSPDRAKWNEQFF	TGCGCCAGCAGTCCGGACAGGGCTAAGTGGAATGAGCAGTTCTTC
TRBJ2-2	TRBD1	-	TRBV7-8	CASSLVRDRGFPGELFF	TGTGCCAGCAGCTTAGTCAGGGACAGGGGTTTTCCCGGGGAGCTGTTTTTT
TRBJ1-2	-	-	TRBV7-2	CASSLWGGYGYTF	TGTGCCAGCAGCTTATGGGGAGGCTATGGCTACACCTTC
TRBJ1-6	TRBD1	-	TRBV15	CATSRTGTGNSPLHF	TGTGCCACCAGCAGGACTGGGACAGGGAATTCACCCCTCCACTTT
TRBJ2-1	-	-	TRBV5-1	CASSWDGSSYNEQFF	TGCGCCAGCAGCTGGGACGGGAGCTCCTACAATGAGCAGTTCTTC
TRBJ2-7	-	-	TRBV5-1	CASSLESARGSYEQYF	TGCGCCAGCAGCTTGGAGTCAGCCAGGGGCTCCTACGAGCAGTACTTC
TRBJ1-1	TRBD1	-	TRBV7-9	CASGGTGKDAFF	TGTGCCAGCGGCGGGACAGGAAAGGATGCTTTCTTT
TRBJ2-1	TRBD2	once	TRBV6-1	CASSEPVAGVNNEQFF	TGTGCCAGCAGTGAACCGGTGGCGGGGGTTAACAATGAGCAGTTCTTC
TRBJ2-7	-	few	TRBV7-9	CASSLQAYEQYF	TGTGCCAGCAGCCTGCAGGCTTACGAGCAGTACTTC
TRBJ2-7	-	-	TRBV18	CASSLGQRYEQYF	TGTGCCAGCTCACTTGGACAGCGCTACGAGCAGTACTTC
TRBJ1-1	-	-	TRBV19	CASSISGDTEAFF	TGTGCCAGTAGTATTTCGGGGGACACTGAAGCTTTCTTT
TRBJ2-5	TRBD2	few	TRBV19	CASSTRGSGSFETQYF	TGTGCCAGTAGTACCCGGGGTAGCGGGAGCTTTGAGACCCAGTACTTC
TRBJ1-1	TRBD1	-	TRBV6-5	CASSYGDRGRTEAFF	TGTGCCAGCAGTTACGGGGACAGGGGCCGCACTGAAGCTTTCTTT
TRBJ2-1	TRBD2	-	TRBV7-3	CASSTIAGTNEQFF	TGTGCCAGCAGCACGATAGCGGGCACAAATGAGCAGTTCTTC
TRBJ1-1	-	-	TRBV27	CASSAGYRMNTEAFF	TGTGCCAGCAGCGCAGGGTACCGAATGAACACTGAAGCTTTCTTT
TRBJ2-1	TRBD1	-	TRBV7-2	CASSSRQGYNEQFF	TGTGCCAGCAGCTCGCGACAGGGGTACAATGAGCAGTTCTTC
TRBJ2-5	-	-	TRBV3-1/TRBV3-2	CASSQDTPQYF	TGTGCCAGCAGCCAAGATACTCCCCAGTACTTC
TRBJ1-2	-	-	TRBV19	CASSISSRDGYTF	TGTGCCAGTAGTATATCGTCCCGAGATGGCTACACCTTC
TRBJ2-4	-	-	TRBV27	CASTPRGSAGIQYF	TGTGCCAGCACCCCCCGGGGATCGGCTGGCATTCAGTACTTC
TRBJ1-6	-	few	TRBV3-1/TRBV3-2	CASSQRVEDSPLHF	TGTGCCAGCAGCCAACGAGTAGAGGATTCACCCCTCCACTTT
TRBJ1-3	-	-	TRBV27	CASRGLSGNTIYF	TGTGCCAGCAGGGGGCTCTCTGGAAACACCATATATTTT
TRBJ2-2	TRBD1	-	TRBV29-1	CSATTGATGELFF	TGCAGCGCAACTACAGGGGCCACCGGGGAGCTGTTTTTT
TRBJ1-5	-	-	TRBV3-1/TRBV3-2	CASSLNSNQPQHF	TGTGCCAGCAGCCTAAATAGCAATCAGCCCCAGCATTTT
TRBJ2-4	-	-	TRBV2	CASMPTQTKNIQYF	TGTGCCAGCATGCCGACTCAAACCAAAAACATTCAGTACTTC
TRBJ1-5	TRBD1	-	TRBV30	CAWSSGQGIGQPQHF	TGTGCCTGGAGTTCAGGACAGGGGATTGGTCAGCCCCAGCATTTT
TRBJ2-5	TRBD2	-	TRBV3-1/TRBV3-2	CASSQSGGSETQYF	TGTGCCAGCAGCCAGAGCGGGGGGAGTGAGACCCAGTACTTC
TRBJ2-5	-	-	TRBV3-1/TRBV3-2	CASSQDLESETQYF	TGTGCCAGCAGCCAAGATCTTGAGTCAGAGACCCAGTACTTC
TRBJ2-1	-	-	TRBV27	CAALSRDGKRSNEQFF	TGTGCCGCACTCTCCCGGGATGGGAAGAGGAGCAATGAGCAGTTCTTC
TRBJ2-1	TRBD2	-	TRBV4-3	CASSQTLVFGTSGINEQFF	TGCGCCAGCAGCCAAACTTTGGTCTTCGGGACTAGCGGGATCAATGAGCAGTTCTTC
TRBJ2-3	TRBD2	-	TRBV18	CASSPVGGGSKDTQYF	TGTGCCAGCTCACCCGTAGGCGGGGGGTCGAAAGATACGCAGTATTTT
TRBJ2-7	TRBD1	-	TRBV5-4	CASSSYAGTGGYEQYF	TGTGCCAGCAGCTCCTACGCCGGGACAGGGGGCTACGAGCAGTACTTC
TRBJ1-2	-	-	TRBV5-1	CASSPETGYYGYTF	TGCGCCAGCAGTCCGGAAACAGGTTACTATGGCTACACCTTC